What follows describes a single T cell receptor beta chain. Antigen specificity is unknown. This sample was included in a study of T cells in localized non-small cell lung cancer. Regarding the study as a whole: A median of approximately 50 clones ranked among the top 100 in tumor appeared in adjacent lung.

This table comes from immunoSEQ multiplex PCR, and its TCRdb copy is limited to in-frame clones, with some not included. Of tens of thousands of clones listed, around nine tenths are singletons. Germline CDR1 reads SGHTA; CDR2 reads FQGNSA. The CDR3 is 13 residues long. V shed 4 bases and J shed 7 bases, with 14 bases lying between them. This chain joins TRBV7-2 and TRBJ2-7, with a weak D call TRBD2 (6 bases). The receptor was derived from a woman aged 35-75 years with stage I lung adenocarcinoma. The sequences come from peripheral blood, collected before any cancer treatment. CDR3 sequence (DNA): TGTGCCAGCAGCTCCCGGACTAAAGGGGAGCAGTACTTC. This encodes CASSSRTKGEQYF.